This is a list of T cell receptor beta chains from one sample in a study of blood T cell repertoires in COVID-19. Libraries were prepared by immunoSEQ multiplex PCR; TCRdb keeps only in-frame clonotypes and omits some of them. The data show about 170,000 clones, approximately 80% seen once. The material sequenced was peripheral blood. The receptors shown here come from an elderly woman with active or convalescent COVID-19. The CDR3 runs from the conserved cysteine through the conserved F or W. Each record gives: V gene, J gene, clone size, D gene, CDR3 DNA, CDR3 protein. The D gene is left open where the match is weak. Some rows mark clone size as missing; the rest say once, few, many or name a class of expanded clone.

TRBV7-9	TRBJ2-5	NA	NA	TGTGCCAGCAGCTTAGGGACAGTTTCCCAAGAGACCCAGTACTTC	CASSLGTVSQETQYF
TRBV19	TRBJ2-2	once	TRBD1	TGTGCCAGTAGTCGGGCAGGGGGAATTACCGGGGAGCTGTTTTTT	CASSRAGGITGELFF
TRBV12-1	TRBJ2-1	NA	NA	TGTGCCAGCAGCTCTACTAGCGGGGCGTACAATGAGCAGTTCTTC	CASSSTSGAYNEQFF
TRBV3-1/TRBV3-2	TRBJ2-1	NA	NA	TGTGCCAGCAGCCAAGGTGTCGTTAGCGGCCTCTACAATGAGCAGTTCTTC	CASSQGVVSGLYNEQFF
TRBV11-2	TRBJ2-2	NA	NA	TGTGCCAGCAGCTTAGATGTGGAGGGGATGAACACCGGGGAGCTGTTTTTT	CASSLDVEGMNTGELFF
TRBV3-1/TRBV3-2	TRBJ2-1	NA	TRBD1	TGTGCCAGCAGCCAAGATGGTGGGACAGGGGGACGATTAAGCTCCTACAATGAGCAGTTCTTC	CASSQDGGTGGRLSSYNEQFF
TRBV28	TRBJ2-5	NA	NA	TGTGCCAGCAGTTTATCGGGACTGATCCAAGAGACCCAGTACTTC	CASSLSGLIQETQYF
TRBV5-6	TRBJ1-3	NA	NA	TGTGCCAGCACCTTGAGGGGGATCTCTGGAAACACCATATATTTT	CASTLRGISGNTIYF
TRBV11-2	TRBJ1-1	NA	NA	TGTGCCAGCAGCACTCAGGGGATGAACACTGAAGCTTTCTTT	CASSTQGMNTEAFF
TRBV7-2	TRBJ2-7	once	TRBD2	TGTGCCAGCAGCGCGGGGGACGAGCAGTACTTC	CASSAGDEQYF
TRBV6-1	TRBJ1-3	NA	NA	TGTGCCAGCAGTGAAGCGCGAGCAGGTTATATCTCTGGAAACACCATATATTTT	CASSEARAGYISGNTIYF